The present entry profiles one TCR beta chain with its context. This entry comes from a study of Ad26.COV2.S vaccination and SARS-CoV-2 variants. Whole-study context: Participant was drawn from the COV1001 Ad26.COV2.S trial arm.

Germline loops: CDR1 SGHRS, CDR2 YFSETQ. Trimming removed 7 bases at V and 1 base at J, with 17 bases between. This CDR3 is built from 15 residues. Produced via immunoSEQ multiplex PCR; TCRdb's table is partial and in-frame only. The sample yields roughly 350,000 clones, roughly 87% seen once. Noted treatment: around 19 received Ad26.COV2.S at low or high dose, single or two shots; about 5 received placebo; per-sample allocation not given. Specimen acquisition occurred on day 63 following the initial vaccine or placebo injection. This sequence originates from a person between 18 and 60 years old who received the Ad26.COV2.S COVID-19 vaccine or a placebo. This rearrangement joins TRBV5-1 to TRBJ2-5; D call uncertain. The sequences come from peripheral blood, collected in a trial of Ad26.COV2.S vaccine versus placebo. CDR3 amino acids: CASGKVGGSQETQYF. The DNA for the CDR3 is TGCGCCAGCGGGAAAGTGGGCGGAAGCCAAGAGACCCAGTACTTC.